This T cell receptor beta chain was documented in a study of T cells of healthy individuals. There are many counts of this clonotype. TCRdb fed the 5' RACE reads into MiXCR, producing one record per CDR3 protein. The sample lists about 41,000 distinct CDR3 sequences, approximately 5% occurring once. The CDR3 has 15 amino acids. V dropped 4 bases and J dropped 5; count of bases not matched to a gene: 9. Germline V gene data show CDR1 as SGHKS and CDR2 as YYEKEE (reference sequence). The rearrangement uses TRBV5-5 and TRBJ2-1; 7 nucleotides agree with TRBD2. The TCR sequence derives from a human donor in good health. The CDR3 DNA reads as TGTGCCAGCAGCCACGTAGCGGGCGCAAACAATGAGCAGTTCTTC. Translating gives CASSHVAGANNEQFF.